This T cell receptor beta chain was found in a study of regulatory T cells in long-lasting Graves disease (dated by TCRdb to the early 2020s). At the level of the whole study: Newly diagnosed Graves' disease patients had taken antithyroid drugs for less than 3 months. A total of roughly 33 samples were covered by TCR sequencing, comprising around 13 persistent and 20 newly diagnosed Graves' disease patients. The study was registered as a clinical trial and conducted in China. Persistent Graves' disease patients were compared with newly diagnosed Graves' disease patients by peripheral blood TCR sequencing and RNA sequencing.

The library was produced with multiplex PCR. Reads for this sample came from an Illumina HiSeq 4000. iRepertoire HTBI primers and Arm-PCR amplification of CDR3 regions were used to construct TCR beta libraries. Gel purification was performed on PCR products prior to sequencing. The authors' pipeline ran thus. Across samples, 60 to 70 TRBV and 13 to 15 TRBJ segments were identified and used for gene usage analysis of CDR3 amino acid clonotypes. Filtered high-quality paired reads were merged into contigs using COPE and FqMerger. BLAST was used to align contigs to the IMGT TRBV, TRBD and TRBJ reference genes, and CDR3 was defined following IMGT. Highly expanded clones were defined as clonotypes with a frequency above 0.1%. Repertoire diversity was measured by Shannon entropy, and V-J evenness by the Gini coefficient. Clonotypes shared by more than one individual were considered public. The public reads were reprocessed in TCRdb via fastp at Q25 and MiXCR, keeping in-frame beta chains. Each CDR3 protein appears once, grouped with its most common genes and DNA. TCRdb, not the original authors, processed these V and J calls. This sample has 450,000 to 600,000 distinct CDR3 sequences in its table, and 15% to 20% of those were observed once. 12% of the sample is taken by the ten largest.

This clonotype was found a few times. Its binding antigen is unknown. One base away there is no much larger clone; base qualities are not given. The paper's findings and limits, for the study overall: TRBV28, TRBJ1-2 and TRBJ2-5 were preferentially used in persistent disease, while TRBV20-1 and TRBJ2-1 were favored in newly diagnosed disease. Compared with newly diagnosed patients, persistent Graves' disease patients had lower TCR Shannon entropy and fewer highly expanded clones, which suggests clonal expansion. The study examined only peripheral blood because the primary lesion, thyroid tissue, could not be accessed. The authors noted that the small sample size was a limitation that may lower accuracy. Patients with persistent disease shared more public clonotypes (over 2,500) than newly diagnosed patients did (more than 900). Sequencing and analysis were restricted to the TCR beta chain.

Reading the label with the study, this specimen's time point is: newly diagnosed GD, antithyroid drugs for less than 3 months. RNA was extracted from PBMCs in TRIzol for both TCR sequencing and RNA sequencing. The diagnosis of Graves' disease was made according to American Thyroid Association guidelines. Recruitment of patients was carried out at an endocrinology department in Xi'an, China. From each patient, approximately 9.9 milliliters of peripheral blood was collected into an EDTA anticoagulant tube. PBMCs were isolated by Ficoll Paque Plus density gradient separation without further T cell sorting. RNA quality was checked with an Agilent 2100 Bioanalyzer and agarose gel, and concentration with a NanoDrop 2000. The germline V gene sets CDR1 to MNHEY and CDR2 to SVGAGI. Including the terminal cysteine and phenylalanine, the CDR3 comprises 17 residues. Just CDR3 DNA is preserved here, 51 bases in frame from base 1. V trim: 2 bases; J trim: 1 base; unmatched bases: 4.

This same sample was also taken into another study, of T cells in Graves' hyperthyroidism and ophthalmopathy. As the second publication notes: Stable Graves' hyperthyroidism was defined as the absence of progression to ophthalmopathy over 18 months of follow-up. The hyperthyroidism patients were between 18 and 65 years old and newly diagnosed, with a disease duration of less than 2 months. Any patient with an uncontrolled infection, another autoimmune disease, pregnancy or lactation was excluded. Diagnoses relied on clinical symptoms, serum thyroxine and TRAb, thyroid ultrasound and orbital computed tomography. The first round of RT-PCR for the TCR CDR3 was performed with the HTBI primer set and the Qiagen OneStep RT-PCR kit. Most expanded thyroid clonotypes (frequency above 0.001) were also detected in blood, a finding suggesting that blood repertoires may reflect thyroid immune responses. In cross-validation, a model built on a 13 V-J signature told ophthalmopathy apart from stable hyperthyroidism with approximately 90% sensitivity and roughly 81% specificity, and in testing the same model reached 80%/75%. In validation, the model predicted progression to ophthalmopathy with 65% to 71% sensitivity and 72% to 85% specificity, a median of roughly seven months before onset. A discovery cohort of fewer than 110 patients, approximately 44 with Graves' ophthalmopathy and about 60 with stable Graves' hyperthyroidism, was used to find distinguishing TCR V-J signatures. Prospective prediction of ophthalmopathy was tested in an independent validation cohort of 18 to 20 hyperthyroidism patients and 17 patients who later progressed to ophthalmopathy. The roughly 90 discovery patients were divided at random into training and test sets in a 7:3 ratio. Thyroid tissue and blood T-cell repertoires from six Graves' hyperthyroidism patients were also compared in the study. Once sampling was done, hyperthyroidism patients were given methimazole at a starting dose of 30 mg daily, whereas ophthalmopathy patients were given high-dose intravenous methylprednisolone. A second multiplex PCR round built the libraries, followed by size selection and purification. The libraries were sequenced on an Illumina HiSeq2000 using paired-end 100 bp reads. SOAPnuke was used to process the raw data, throwing out any read that contained adapters or uncalled bases, had a mean Phred below 15, or lacked an exact constant-primer or identifier match. COPE v1.2.5 was used to merge high-quality paired reads, and clonotypes were defined as unique nucleotide sequences. MiTCR v1.1 was used to align the clonotypes against IMGT TRBV, TRBD and TRBJ reference segments. The analysis included only V-J combinations with a frequency above 0.0001, which together covered around 99% of the repertoires. The TCS score was defined as the ratio of F50 (clonal expansion) to E x V (chaos), calculated using BLOSUM62-based TCRdist between CDR3 peptides within each V-J. Welch's t-statistics and random forest reduced 450 to 600 V-J features to 13, which were used in a naive Bayes classifier (R e1071). No statistical method was used to fix the sample size in advance, and group allocation was not hidden from the investigators. According to the paper, TCR Vbeta CDR3 sequencing was carried out on 135 peripheral blood samples, which came from approximately 41 ophthalmopathy, under 80 hyperthyroidism and approximately 17 progressor patients.

Sequencing used peripheral blood mononuclear cells (PBMCs), obtained at new diagnosis, from a patient treated with antithyroid drugs. The rearrangement combines TRBV6-5 with TRBJ2-6; 8 bases in the middle match TRBD2. The receptor was derived from a man aged 35 to 55 with Graves disease. Donor details come from another sample of the same person, matched by shared clones. The sequenced DNA is TGTGCCAGCAGTTACGACCCGGGGGGGTCTGGGGCCAACGTCCTGACTTTC. It specifies CASSYDPGGSGANVLTF.